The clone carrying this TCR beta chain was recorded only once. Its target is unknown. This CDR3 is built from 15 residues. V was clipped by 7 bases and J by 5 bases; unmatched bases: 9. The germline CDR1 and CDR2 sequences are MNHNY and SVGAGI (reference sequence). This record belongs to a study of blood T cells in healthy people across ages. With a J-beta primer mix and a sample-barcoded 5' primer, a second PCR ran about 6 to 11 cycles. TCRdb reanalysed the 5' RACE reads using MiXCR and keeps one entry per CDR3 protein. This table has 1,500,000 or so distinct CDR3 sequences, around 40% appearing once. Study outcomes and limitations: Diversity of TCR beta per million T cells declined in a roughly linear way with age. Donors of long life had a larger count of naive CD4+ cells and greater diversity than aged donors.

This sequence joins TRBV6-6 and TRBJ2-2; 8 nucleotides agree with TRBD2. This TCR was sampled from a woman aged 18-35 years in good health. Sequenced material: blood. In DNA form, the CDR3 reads TGTGCCAGCACCGATACTAGCGGACGAACCGGGGAGCTGTTTTTT. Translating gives CASTDTSGRTGELFF.